These T cell receptor delta chains were read from a single sample in a study of Vδ1+ human thymocytes. TCRdb re-called the multiplex PCR reads through CATT. The sample contains fewer than 90,000 delta-chain clones, around 35% of which appear only once. The sequencing input was Vdelta1+ gamma-delta thymocytes from the thymus. The receptors shown here come from a boy in the first two years of life who had congenital heart surgery. The CDR3 runs from the conserved cysteine through the conserved F or W. A D gene is named only where the DNA matches it firmly. Some rows have no size entry. The others give once, few or many, or a class for an expanded clone.

TRDJ1 | - | TRDD3 | TRDV1 | CALGEPGLPWGIRGITYTDKLIF | TGTGCTCTTGGGGAACCGGGCCTTCCCTGGGGGATACGGGGAATAACGTACACCGATAAACTCATCTTT
TRDJ1 | - | - | TRDV1 | CALGELPPEGPEAYTDKLIF | TGTGCTCTTGGGGAGCTTCCTCCTGAGGGGCCGGAGGCCTACACCGATAAACTCATCTTT
TRDJ1 | few | TRDD2 | TRDV1 | CALGELHLLPTFVLGYTDKLIF | TGTGCTCTTGGGGAACTACACCTCCTTCCTACCTTCGTACTGGGGTACACCGATAAACTCATCTTT
TRDJ1 | once | - | TRDV1 | CALAAYRGRIVHPSTDKLIF | TGTGCTCTTGCAGCCTATCGGGGGAGAATTGTACACCCTTCCACCGATAAACTCATCTTT
TRDJ1 | few | TRDD3 | TRDV1 | CALGEPSSYVDWGIRYKLIF | TGTGCTCTTGGGGAACCAAGTTCCTACGTTGACTGGGGGATCCGGTATAAACTCATCTTT
TRDJ1 | few | TRDD3 | TRDV1 | CALGEPLSYSGGAYTDKLIF | TGTGCTCTTGGGGAACCCTTGTCTTACAGTGGGGGAGCGTACACCGATAAACTCATCTTT
TRDJ1 | - | TRDD3 | TRDV1 | CALGGHNGGYEQDKLIF | TGTGCTCTTGGCGGTCATAACGGGGGATACGAACAGGATAAACTCATCTTT
TRDJ1 | - | TRDD3 | TRDV1 | CALGEGFDWGILPYTDKLIF | TGTGCTCTTGGGGAGGGTTTTGACTGGGGGATACTCCCGTACACCGATAAACTCATCTTT
TRDJ1 | - | - | TRDV2 | CAWIVAHTLYTDKLIF | TGTGCCTGGATCGTGGCCCATACCCTTTACACCGATAAACTGATCTTT
TRDJ1 | - | TRDD3 | TRDV1 | CALGEPLGLGALGADKLIF | TGTGCTCTTGGGGAACCCCTAGGACTGGGGGCCCTAGGGGCCGATAAACTCATCTTT
TRDJ1 | few | TRDD3 | TRDV1 | CALGDNLLRLGDKRTDKLIF | TGTGCTCTTGGGGACAACCTACTACGGCTGGGGGATAAGCGCACCGATAAACTCATCTTT